This TCR beta chain was identified in a study of regulatory T cells in long-lasting Graves disease. Time point noted: newly diagnosed GD, antithyroid drugs for less than 3 months. Scientists built the TCR library using RNA that was extracted from PBMCs. As collected, the peripheral blood samples measured around 9 milliliters each and went into EDTA tubes. In this sample, this clonotype turned up many times. The junction had 8 bases not matched to a gene; V was cut back by 4 bases and J by 6 bases. This CDR3 contains 15 residues. Germline V CDR1 and CDR2: MDHEN, SYDVKM. The authors built TCR beta libraries using iRepertoire HTBI primers and Arm-PCR of CDR3 regions. Via MiXCR, TCRdb re-called the multiplex PCR reads, giving one row per CDR3 protein. The profile shows about 620,000 distinct CDR3 sequences, 16% of them singletons. This sample also belongs to another study, concerning T cells in Graves' hyperthyroidism and ophthalmopathy.

The sequence derives from a woman between 25 and 40 years old with Graves disease. This chain uses TRBV28 with TRBJ1-2; 10 nucleotides match TRBD1. Material: peripheral blood mononuclear cells (PBMCs), obtained at new diagnosis, from a patient treated with antithyroid drugs. The CDR3 region has the DNA TGTGCCAGCAGTTCCCCCGGGACAGGGGAGGATGGCTACACCTTC. Protein sequence: CASSSPGTGEDGYTF.